This T cell receptor (beta chain) was recovered during a study of CD8 T cells in Susac syndrome. With 2 bases removed from V and 3 bases from J, the gap between germline ends came to 4 bases. The CDR3 spans 11 residues. In germline, CDR1 is GTSNPN, CDR2 SVGIG (reference sequence). TEMRA cells underwent FACS enrichment and CD8+ and CD4+ T cells underwent negative isolation. When the RNA was reverse transcribed, random hexamers were used with an input of about 0.5 to 1 ug. Multiplex PCR with immunoSEQ amplified the TCR beta CDR3 across 54 Vbeta and 13 Jbeta. TCRdb reprocessed the immunoSEQ multiplex PCR reads with MiXCR, giving one entry per CDR3 protein. The table lists roughly 180,000 distinct CDR3 sequences, just under 95% of them singletons.

The V call is TRBV30, the J call TRBJ1-1; D not resolved. Sequenced: CD4+ T cells from PBMCs. The receptor's source is a human donor in good health. CDR3 nucleotides: TGTGCCTGGAGTATGGACACTGAAGCTTTCTTT. As protein: CAWSMDTEAFF.